The clone carrying this T cell receptor beta chain was seen only a few times. Its antigen is unidentified. Roughly 9.2 milliliters of peripheral blood were drawn from each donor into EDTA-treated tubes. The data were obtained in a study of blood T cells in healthy people across ages. Findings of the study overall: Investigators treated diversity estimates from one million T cells as underestimates.

Germline loops: CDR1 ENHRY, CDR2 SYGVKD. This CDR3 region has 14 residues. Between the trimmed V and J ends, which lost 5 bases and 6 bases, there was a span of 15 bases. A J-beta primer mix and a sample-barcoded 5' primer were used in a second PCR of roughly 6 to 11 cycles. TCRdb recomputed calls from the 5' RACE reads with MiXCR, one row per CDR3 protein. The sample consists of approximately 1.5 million distinct CDR3 sequences, roughly 32% of them appearing once. The TCR sequence derives from a woman under 40 in good health. Sequenced sample: blood. The chain is built from TRBV10-3 and TRBJ2-3, with TRBD2 as a possible D gene (5 bases). This CDR3 reads CAISSGARGDTQYF. The CDR3 DNA is TGTGCCATCAGTAGCGGTGCTCGTGGGGATACGCAGTATTTT.